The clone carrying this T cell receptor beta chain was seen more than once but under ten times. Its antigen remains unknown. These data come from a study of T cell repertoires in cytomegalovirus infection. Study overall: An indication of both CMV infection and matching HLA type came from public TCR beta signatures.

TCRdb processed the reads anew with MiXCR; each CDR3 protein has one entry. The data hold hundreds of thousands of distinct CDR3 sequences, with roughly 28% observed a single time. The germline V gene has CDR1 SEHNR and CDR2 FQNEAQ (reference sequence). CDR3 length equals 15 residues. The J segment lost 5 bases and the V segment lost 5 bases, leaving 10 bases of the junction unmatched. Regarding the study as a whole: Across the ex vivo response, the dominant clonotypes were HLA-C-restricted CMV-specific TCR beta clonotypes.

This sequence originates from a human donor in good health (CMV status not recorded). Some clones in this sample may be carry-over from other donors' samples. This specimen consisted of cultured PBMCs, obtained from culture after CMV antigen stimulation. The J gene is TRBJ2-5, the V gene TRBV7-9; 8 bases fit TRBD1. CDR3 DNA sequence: TGTGCCAGCAGCGATTGGCAGGGGGCTGGGGAGACCCAGTACTTC. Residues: CASSDWQGAGETQYF.